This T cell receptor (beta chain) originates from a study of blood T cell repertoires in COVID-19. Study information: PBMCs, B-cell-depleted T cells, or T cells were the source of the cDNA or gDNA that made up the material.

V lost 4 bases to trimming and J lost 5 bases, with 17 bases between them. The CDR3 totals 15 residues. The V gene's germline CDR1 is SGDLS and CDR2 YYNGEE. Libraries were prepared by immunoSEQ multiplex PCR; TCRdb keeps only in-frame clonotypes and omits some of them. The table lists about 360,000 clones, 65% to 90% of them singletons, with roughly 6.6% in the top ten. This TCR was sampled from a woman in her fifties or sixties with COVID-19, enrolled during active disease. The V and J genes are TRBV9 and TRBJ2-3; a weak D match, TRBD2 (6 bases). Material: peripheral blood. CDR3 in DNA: TGTGCCAGCAGCCCCGGACTGCGAGCGGGAGATACGCAGTATTTT. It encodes CASSPGLRAGDTQYF.